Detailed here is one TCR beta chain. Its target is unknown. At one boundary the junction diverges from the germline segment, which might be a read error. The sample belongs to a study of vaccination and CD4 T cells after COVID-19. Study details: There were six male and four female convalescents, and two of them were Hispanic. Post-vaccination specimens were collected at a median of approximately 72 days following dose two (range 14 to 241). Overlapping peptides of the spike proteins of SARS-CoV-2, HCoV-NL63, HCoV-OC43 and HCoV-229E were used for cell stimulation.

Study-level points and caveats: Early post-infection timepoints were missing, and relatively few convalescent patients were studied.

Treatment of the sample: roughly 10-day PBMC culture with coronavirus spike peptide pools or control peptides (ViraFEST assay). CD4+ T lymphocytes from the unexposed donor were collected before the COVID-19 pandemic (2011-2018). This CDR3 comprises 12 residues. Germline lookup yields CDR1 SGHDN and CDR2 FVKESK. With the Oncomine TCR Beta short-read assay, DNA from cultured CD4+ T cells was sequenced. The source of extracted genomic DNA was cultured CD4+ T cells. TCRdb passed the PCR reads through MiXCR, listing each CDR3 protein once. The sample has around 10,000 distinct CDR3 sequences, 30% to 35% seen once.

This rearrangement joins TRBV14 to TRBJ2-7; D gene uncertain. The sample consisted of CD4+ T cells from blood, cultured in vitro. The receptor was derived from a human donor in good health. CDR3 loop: CASSQDTTEEYF. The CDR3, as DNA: TGTGCCAGCAGCCAAGATACAACCGAGGAGTACTTC.